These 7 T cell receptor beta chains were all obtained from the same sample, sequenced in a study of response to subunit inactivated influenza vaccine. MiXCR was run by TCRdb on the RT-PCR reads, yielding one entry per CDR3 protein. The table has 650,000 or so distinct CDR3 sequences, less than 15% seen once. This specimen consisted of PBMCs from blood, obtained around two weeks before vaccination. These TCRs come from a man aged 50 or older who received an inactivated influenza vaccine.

CDR3: CASIGTGSVQPQHF. The CDR3 nucleotides are TGTGCCAGTATAGGGACAGGTTCAGTTCAGCCCCAGCATTTT. V and J are TRBV19 and TRBJ1-5, with 8 bases lining up with TRBD1. V was pared by 7 bases and J by 6 bases, with 8 bases of the junction left unmatched. The CDR3 is 14 residues long. Germline V gene sequence: CDR1 LNHDA, CDR2 SQIVND (reference sequence).

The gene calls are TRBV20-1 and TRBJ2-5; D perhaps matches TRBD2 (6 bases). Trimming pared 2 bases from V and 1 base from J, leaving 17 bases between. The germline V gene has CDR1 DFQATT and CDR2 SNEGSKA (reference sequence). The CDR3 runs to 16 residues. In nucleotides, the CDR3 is TGCAGTGCTAGACCCCTCAGGGCCGGGGGCCAAGAGACCCAGTACTTC. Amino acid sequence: CSARPLRAGGQETQYF.

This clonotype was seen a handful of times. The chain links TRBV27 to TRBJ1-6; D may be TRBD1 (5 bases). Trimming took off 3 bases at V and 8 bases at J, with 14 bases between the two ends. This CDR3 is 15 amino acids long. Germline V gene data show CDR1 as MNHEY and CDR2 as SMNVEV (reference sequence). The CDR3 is CASSLEGSTYSPLHF. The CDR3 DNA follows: TGTGCCAGCAGTTTGGAGGGGTCCACGTATTCACCCCTCCACTTT.

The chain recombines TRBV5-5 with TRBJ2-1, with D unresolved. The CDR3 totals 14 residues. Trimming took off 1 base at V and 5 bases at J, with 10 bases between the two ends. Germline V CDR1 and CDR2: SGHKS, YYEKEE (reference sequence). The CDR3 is CASSLLIRNNEQFF. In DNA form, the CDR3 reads TGTGCCAGCAGCTTGTTGATCCGGAACAATGAGCAGTTCTTC.

CDR3 sequence reads: CAISEGHYSYEQYF. The CDR3 DNA sequence: TGTGCCATCAGTGAGGGACACTACTCCTACGAGCAGTACTTC. The chain recombines TRBV10-3 with TRBJ2-7, with D possibly matching TRBD1 (5 bases). The ends were cut back, 2 bases at V and 0 bases at J, with 8 bases in the middle. Germline V gene data show CDR1 as ENHRY and CDR2 as SYGVKD. This CDR3 contains 14 residues.

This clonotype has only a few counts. CDR3 bases: TGTGCCAGCAGCTTAACCGGGACAGGGAGCTCCTACGAGCAGTACTTC. As protein: CASSLTGTGSSYEQYF. This chain uses TRBV7-2 with TRBJ2-7, with TRBD1 matching 9 bases. The CDR3 is 16 residues long. V dropped 2 bases and J dropped 0; count of bases not matched to a gene: 5. Germline V gives CDR1 SGHTA, CDR2 FQGNSA.

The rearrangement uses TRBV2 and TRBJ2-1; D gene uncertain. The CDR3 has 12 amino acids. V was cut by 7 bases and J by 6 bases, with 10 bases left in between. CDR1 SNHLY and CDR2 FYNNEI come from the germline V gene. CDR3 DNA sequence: TGTGCCAGCAAGAGAGCTAGCAATGAGCAGTTCTTC. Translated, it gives CASKRASNEQFF.